This TCR beta chain is drawn from a study of blood T cell repertoires in COVID-19. Here immunoSEQ multiplex PCR was the method, and the copy in TCRdb shows in-frame clones only, minus some. This sample has over 400,000 clones, with 70% to 90% found just once. The V gene's germline CDR1 is MNHEY and CDR2 SMNVEV (reference sequence). This CDR3 has 14 amino acids. V dropped 10 bases and J dropped 6 bases, with 16 bases sitting between them. This receptor was taken from a woman aged 55-69 years who had recovered from COVID-19. V and J are TRBV27 and TRBJ1-6; unclear D gene. Specimen: PBMCs or T cells enriched from blood (not recorded which). The CDR3 coding sequence is TGTGCCACGTCCAGTCGGGTCTTTAATTCACCCCTCCACTTT. Its translation: CATSSRVFNSPLHF.